This TCR beta chain was sequenced during a study of cytomegalovirus exposure and HLA in healthy donors. Study-level results: Reports state that TCR beta sequences accurately predicted most subjects' HLA-A and HLA-B alleles. In a later analysis, a missense DCLRE1C variant was linked to TCR beta V- and J-gene trimming. HLA alleles showed associations with around 15,000 TCR beta sequences in a later analysis, at a 0.05 false discovery rate. Later on, analysis showed that most CMV-associated TCR beta chains appeared to be HLA-restricted.

Both 60 Vbeta primers and 13 Jbeta primers went into the PCR. Repertoires were generated with immunoSEQ multiplex PCR, while TCRdb's copy carries only in-frame clones and drops some. The table lists some 200,000 clones, 75% to 90% of them singletons. The CDR3 totals 14 residues. V was cut by 5 bases and J by 7 bases, with 15 bases left in between. Germline V gene sequence: CDR1 SGHAT, CDR2 FQNNGV. As concerns this clone: Antigen: not known.

This receptor was taken from a woman under 30 in good health and CMV-seronegative. This chain links TRBV11-2 with TRBJ2-1; D possibly corresponds to TRBD2 (6 bases). The specimen sequenced was PBMCs. CDR3: CASSMTRPRNEQFF. As DNA, the CDR3 is TGTGCCAGCAGCATGACTAGGCCTCGGAATGAGCAGTTCTTC.